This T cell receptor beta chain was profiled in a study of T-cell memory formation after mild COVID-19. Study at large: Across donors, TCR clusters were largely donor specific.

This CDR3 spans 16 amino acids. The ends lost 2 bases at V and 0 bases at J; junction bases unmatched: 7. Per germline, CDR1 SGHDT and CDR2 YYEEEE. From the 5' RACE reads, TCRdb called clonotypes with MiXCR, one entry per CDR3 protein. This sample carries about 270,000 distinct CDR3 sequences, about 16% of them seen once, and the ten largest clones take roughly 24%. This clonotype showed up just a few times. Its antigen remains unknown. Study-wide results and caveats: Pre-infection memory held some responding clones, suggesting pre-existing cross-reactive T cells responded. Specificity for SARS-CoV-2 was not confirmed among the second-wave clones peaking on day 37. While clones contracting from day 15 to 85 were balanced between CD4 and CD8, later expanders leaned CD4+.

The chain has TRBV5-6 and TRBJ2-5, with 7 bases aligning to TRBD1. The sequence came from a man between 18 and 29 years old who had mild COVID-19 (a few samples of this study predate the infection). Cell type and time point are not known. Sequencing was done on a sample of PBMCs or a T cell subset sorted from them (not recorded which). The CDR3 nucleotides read TGTGCCAGCAGCTTTGGGGACAGACCGTACCAAGAGACCCAGTACTTC. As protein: CASSFGDRPYQETQYF.